Sequencing of this TCR beta chain was carried out in a study of blood T cell repertoires in COVID-19. As for the study in general: The origin of the acute and convalescent COVID-19 samples was the United States, Italy and Spain. T cells, B-cell-depleted T cells, or PBMCs provided the cDNA or gDNA that served as material.

The CDR3 runs to 15 residues. Trimming pared 0 bases from V and 1 base from J, leaving 9 bases between. Per germline, CDR1 SEHNR and CDR2 FQNEAQ (reference sequence). Only in-frame clones appear in the TCRdb table, and some are missing; sequencing was by immunoSEQ multiplex PCR. Of some 49,000 clones listed, roughly four fifths are singletons. V usage is TRBV7-9 and J usage is TRBJ2-5; TRBD1 might be the D (6 bases). The source is an older woman with acute or convalescent COVID-19. The sample comprised peripheral blood. The CDR3 region is CASSLAPQGQETQYF. The CDR3 DNA reads TGTGCCAGCAGCTTAGCCCCACAGGGCCAAGAGACCCAGTACTTC.